The subject of this entry is one T cell receptor (beta chain). V was shortened by 5 bases and J by 4 bases, with 12 bases between the two germline ends. The CDR3 length is 13 residues. Germline-derived CDR1 and CDR2 are GTSNPN and SVGIG (reference sequence). These data belong to a study of control samples from healthy donors and cancer patients. TCRdb keeps only in-frame clones here, not all; method: immunoSEQ multiplex PCR. The sample lists tens of thousands of clones, about 88% occurring once. Sequencing used PBMCs. The chain links TRBV30 to TRBJ1-5; D gene ambiguous. The source of this sequence is a man aged 65-85 years with lung cancer. This CDR3 is CAWAEANNQPQHF. Written as DNA, the CDR3 is TGTGCCTGGGCTGAGGCCAATAATCAGCCCCAGCATTTT. Supplemented by reference TRBV30 and TRBJ1-5, the full variable domain reads SQTIHQWPATLVQPVGSPLSLECTVEGTSNPNLYWYRQAAGRGLQLLFYSVGIGQISSEVPQNLSASRPQDRQFILSSKKLLLSDSGFYLCAWAEANNQPQHFGDGTRLSIL.